One sample yielded the 26 T cell receptor beta chains listed below, sequenced in a study of sequential checkpoint blockade in melanoma. Indicated treatment: randomized to nivolumab then ipilimumab (arm A) or the reverse (arm B). Repertoires were generated with immunoSEQ multiplex PCR, while TCRdb's copy carries only in-frame clones and drops some. In the table there are 6,000 to 9,500 clones, 28% of which are singletons. The source was tumor tissue (inferred from file names), collected from a patient given nivolumab and ipilimumab in sequence. These receptor sequences come from a human donor with melanoma.

This chain joins TRBV18 and TRBJ2-6, with 7 nucleotides matching TRBD2. The trim removed 0 bases at V and 1 base at J, leaving 0 bases unmatched. This CDR3 is 16 amino acids long. CDR1 KGHSH and CDR2 LQKENI come from the germline V gene. This CDR3 reads CASSPPGGSGANVLTF. The CDR3 DNA reads TGTGCCAGCTCACCACCCGGGGGGTCTGGGGCCAACGTCCTGACTTTC.

The sample holds a few counts of this clone. The chain uses TRBV6-8 and TRBJ2-7, with 14 bases aligning to TRBD2. With 2 bases clipped from V and 0 bases from J, the junction kept 9 bases outside the gene matches. CDR1 and CDR2 (germline): MNHGY, SAAAGT. There are 19 residues in the CDR3. The CDR3 here is CASSYARSGTSGSSYEQYF. DNA of the CDR3: TGTGCCAGCAGTTACGCCAGGTCGGGGACTAGCGGGAGCTCCTACGAGCAGTACTTC.

In its sample, this clone was seen a few times. V gene TRBV23-1 combines with J gene TRBJ1-4; D unresolved. TRBV23-1 is flagged as an ORF with uncertain function. Trimming took 6 bases from V and 8 from J, leaving 13 bases between them. The CDR3 is 13 residues long. The CDR3 DNA sequence: TGCGCCAGCAGCCAAGATTCTTGGGAAAAACTGTTTTTT. Protein: CASSQDSWEKLFF.

There are a few counts of this clone. This chain connects TRBV6-8 to TRBJ2-5; TRBD2 agrees at 7 bases. Germline lookup yields CDR1 MNHGY and CDR2 SAAAGT. V lost 6 bases and J lost 1; bases outside the gene matches: 2. The length of the CDR3 is 13 residues. In nucleotides, the CDR3 is TGTGCCAGCAGACGGGAGGTCCAAGAGACCCAGTACTTC. Translating it yields CASRREVQETQYF.

On this clone: At one of its ends the junction is not consistent with the germline gene, which may arise from a read error. The chain uses TRBV11-3 and TRBJ2-2; tentative D call: TRBD2 (7 bases). There are 15 residues in the CDR3. Germline assignment: CDR1 SGHNT and CDR2 YENEEA. The CDR3 reads CASSLGGANTGELFF. The CDR3 DNA sequence: TGTGCTAGCAGCTTAGGGGGGGCGAACACCGGGGAGCTGTTTTTT.

This clone came up a few times. The V gene is TRBV6-8, the J gene TRBJ2-7, with 9 bases aligning to TRBD1. CDR1 is MNHGY, CDR2 SAAAGT, per germline. This CDR3 has 13 amino acids. Trimming cost V 8 bases and J 5 bases; bases outside gene matches: 7. The CDR3 DNA is TGTGCCAGCGGGAGGACAGGGGCCGACGAGCAGTACTTC. Its translation is CASGRTGADEQYF.

This chain links TRBV29-1 with TRBJ2-5; 7 bases are shared with TRBD1. CDR1 is SQVTM, CDR2 ANQGSEA, per germline. The V segment lost 3 bases and the J segment 4 bases; nucleotides outside the gene matches: 2. CDR3 size: 12 residues. CDR3 bases: TGCAGCGTTGATGAGGGGGCAGAGACCCAGTACTTC. This encodes CSVDEGAETQYF.

The V call is TRBV5-1, the J call TRBJ1-3; D unclear. CDR1 is SGHRS and CDR2 is YFSETQ in the germline V gene. Trimming stripped 7 bases from V and 3 bases from J, with 14 bases between. The CDR3 contains 14 residues. Written as DNA, the CDR3 is TGCGCCAGCGGAGACGGAGCCGGTGGAAACACCATATATTTT. Translation gives CASGDGAGGNTIYF.

CDR3 amino acids: CASSQIGLYEQFF. Here the CDR3 DNA reads TGTGCCAGCAGCCAAATCGGACTATACGAGCAGTTCTTC. The gene calls are TRBV14 and TRBJ2-1, with D maybe TRBD2 (6 bases). V dropped 2 bases and J dropped 10 bases, with 12 bases sitting between them. This CDR3 region has 13 residues. From germline, CDR1 is SGHDN and CDR2 FVKESK.

DNA of the CDR3: TGTGCCAGCAGTGAGTTTTGGCAGCTAGTACCCCTATCTTCGAAAGGTGGCTACACCTTC. Encoded protein: CASSEFWQLVPLSSKGGYTF. This chain links TRBV9 with TRBJ1-2; D is unresolved. V was shortened by 5 bases and J by 7 bases, with 36 bases between the two germline ends. The CDR3 spans 20 residues. Germline values: CDR1 SGDLS, CDR2 YYNGEE.

This clone was recorded many times. The gene calls are TRBV1 and TRBJ1-1. TRBV1 is flagged as a pseudogene. The CDR3 extends over 15 amino acids. CDR3 nucleotides: TGCGCCAGCAGCCAAACGCGGAACTGGGGCACTGAAGCTTTCTTT. It translates to CASSQTRNWGTEAFF.

The rearrangement uses TRBV6-8 and TRBJ2-4, with D possibly being TRBD1 (8 bases). CDR1 and CDR2 from the germline V gene are MNHGY and SAAAGT. The CDR3 loop spans 15 amino acids. Between the trimmed V and J ends, which lost 6 bases and 8 bases, there was a span of 20 bases. The CDR3 nucleotides are TGTGCCAGCAGAGTACCACAGGGGGGGAGGGACATTCAGTACTTC. It codes for CASRVPQGGRDIQYF.

This clone was seen a handful of times. Sequence at one end of the junction differs from germline and may be a read error. V is TRBV6-8 and J is TRBJ2-1; the match to TRBD2 covers 7 bases. The CDR3 is made up of 12 amino acids. CDR1 and CDR2 from the germline V gene are MNHGY and SAAAGT. DNA of the CDR3: TGTGCCAGCACCGACGGCGGGAGCCCTAGCGTCTTC. Amino acid sequence: CASTDGGSPSVF.

In this sample, this clone turned up many times. V is TRBV11-3 and J is TRBJ2-7; D is unclear. Trimming removed 1 base from V and 2 bases from J, with 9 bases in between. Germline-derived CDR1 and CDR2 are SGHNT and YENEEA. The CDR3 has 14 residues. CDR3 sequence reads: CASSLGQSAYEQYF. In DNA form, the CDR3 reads TGTGCCAGCAGCTTAGGGCAGTCAGCCTACGAGCAGTACTTC.

The CDR3 reads CASSVAGPTRNDTQYF. The CDR3 nucleotides are TGCGCCAGCAGCGTAGCGGGACCCACCAGGAACGATACGCAGTATTTT. V usage is TRBV10-2 and J usage is TRBJ2-3; 8 bases align to TRBD2. V lost 6 bases to trimming and J lost 6 bases; unmatched junction nucleotides: 14. Germline CDR1 is WSHSY and CDR2 is SAAADI. This CDR3 region has 16 residues.

The chain recombines TRBV6-7 with TRBJ2-1, with D unresolved. TRBV6-7 falls under the ORF class, with uncertain function. This CDR3 has 11 residues. Trimming left V 9 bases short and J 8 bases short, with 11 bases between. This CDR3 is CASSRLDEQFF. The CDR3, as DNA: TGTGCCAGTTCCAGACTCGATGAGCAGTTCTTC.

The rearrangement joins TRBV5-1 to TRBJ1-1; the D gene is possibly TRBD1 (6 bases). The germline CDR1 and CDR2 sequences are SGHRS and YFSETQ. Trimming cost V 3 bases and J 5 bases, with 20 bases left between them. The CDR3 runs to 16 residues. CDR3 region: CASSYTLQGQGTEAFF. The CDR3 DNA sequence: TGCGCCAGCAGCTATACTCTACAGGGTCAGGGGACTGAAGCTTTCTTT. The full variable domain, completed using reference TRBV5-1 and TRBJ1-1, is KAGVTQTPRYLIKTRGQQVTLSCSPISGHRSVSWYQQTPGQGLQFLFEYFSETQRNKGNFPGRFSGRQFSNSRSEMNVSTLELGDSALYLCASSYTLQGQGTEAFFGQGTRLTVV.

Relative to its sample, this clone is medium-sized (0.01 to 0.1%). The chain is built from TRBV6-8 and TRBJ2-1; 10 positions agree with TRBD1. The V segment lost 5 bases and the J segment 2 bases; nucleotides outside the gene matches: 3. This CDR3 spans 15 amino acids. The germline V gene has CDR1 MNHGY and CDR2 SAAAGT. Here the CDR3 reads CASSDGTGAYNEQFF. The CDR3, as DNA: TGTGCCAGCAGTGACGGGACAGGGGCCTACAATGAGCAGTTCTTC.

This chain connects TRBV30 to TRBJ2-2; the D is unclear. V shed 8 bases and J shed 7 bases, with 11 bases lying between them. This CDR3 contains 11 residues. Germline V gives CDR1 GTSNPN, CDR2 SVGIG (reference sequence). The CDR3 loop is CAGSNLGELFF. The CDR3 DNA reads TGTGCCGGCTCGAACCTCGGGGAGCTGTTTTTT.

This clone was counted only a few times. This chain joins TRBV6-8 and TRBJ2-4; a possible D gene is TRBD1 (5 bases). Germline V lookup: CDR1 MNHGY, CDR2 SAAAGT. The CDR3 extends over 14 amino acids. The V end lost 0 bases, the J end lost 6 bases, and 9 bases lay between the germline ends. The CDR3 region is CASSYSFQGNIQYF. In nucleotides, the CDR3 is TGTGCCAGCAGTTACTCCTTCCAGGGAAACATTCAGTACTTC.

This clone was picked up a small number of times. The genes are TRBV6-1 and TRBJ2-7; no reliable D call. Trimming took 0 bases from V and 1 from J, leaving 7 bases between them. The CDR3 totals 14 residues. The germline V gene has CDR1 MNHNS and CDR2 SASEGT. The CDR3 spells CASSEAMRSYEQYF. In nucleotides, the CDR3 is TGTGCCAGCAGTGAAGCGATGCGTTCCTACGAGCAGTACTTC.

The V call is TRBV19, the J call TRBJ1-6; TRBD1 matches at 9 bases. The germline CDR1 and CDR2 sequences are LNHDA and SQIVND (reference sequence). The CDR3 loop spans 16 amino acids. Trimming at V came to 4 bases and at J to 3 bases, leaving 4 bases not matched to a gene. This CDR3 is CASSTTGGDYNSPLHF. Written as DNA, the CDR3 is TGTGCCAGTAGTACAACAGGGGGCGACTATAATTCACCCCTCCACTTT.

This clone was seen a few times. The chain couples TRBV14 to TRBJ2-5; D is perhaps TRBD2 (6 bases). This CDR3 comprises 17 residues. The germline CDR1 and CDR2 sequences are SGHDN and FVKESK. V was shortened by 1 base and J by 2 bases, with 17 bases between the two germline ends. The CDR3 nucleotides are TGTGCCAGCAGCCAAGGGGTCGTGGGAGGCTTTCAAGAGACCCAGTACTTC. The encoded protein is CASSQGVVGGFQETQYF. Based on the CDR3 plus reference TRBV14 and TRBJ2-5, the full variable domain is EAGVTQFPSHSVIEKGQTVTLRCDPISGHDNLYWYRRVMGKEIKFLLHFVKESKQDESGMPNNRFLAERTGGTYSTLKVQPAELEDSGVYFCASSQGVVGGFQETQYFGPGTRLLVL.

The rearrangement uses TRBV30 and TRBJ2-1; 16 nucleotides align to TRBD2. Per the germline V gene, CDR1 is GTSNPN and CDR2 is SVGIG (reference sequence). This CDR3 comprises 18 residues. Trimming cost V 1 base and J 8 bases; bases outside gene matches: 11. The CDR3 sequence is CAWSDPGTSGRARYEQFF. The CDR3 coding sequence is TGTGCCTGGAGTGACCCGGGGACTAGCGGGAGGGCCAGGTATGAGCAGTTCTTC.

Ten or more counts support this clone. This chain connects TRBV6-8 to TRBJ2-1; 11 bases agree with TRBD2. This CDR3 comprises 15 residues. V lost 5 bases, J lost 6 bases, and 6 bases stayed unmatched. The germline V gene has CDR1 MNHGY and CDR2 SAAAGT. The CDR3 protein is CASSDTSGSFNEQFF. CDR3 sequence (DNA): TGTGCCAGCAGTGATACTAGCGGGAGTTTCAATGAGCAGTTCTTC.

This clone was counted at least ten times. The chain has TRBV9 and TRBJ2-5; D uncertain. Germline V gives CDR1 SGDLS, CDR2 YYNGEE. The V end lost 6 bases, the J end lost 4 bases, and 16 bases lay between the germline ends. The CDR3 covers 14 residues. CDR3 region: CASTPRAAGETQYF. For the CDR3, the DNA is TGTGCCAGCACTCCCCGGGCAGCAGGAGAGACCCAGTACTTC. Combining the CDR3 with reference TRBV9 and TRBJ2-5 gives the whole variable domain DSGVTQTPKHLITATGQRVTLRCSPRSGDLSVYWYQQSLDQGLQFLIQYYNGEERAKGNILERFSAQQFPDLHSELNLSSLELGDSALYFCASTPRAAGETQYFGPGTRLLVL.